The next 17 T cell receptor beta chains were all read from a single sample in a study of CD8+ T cells in alopecia areata. Once RNA had been extracted, it was reverse transcribed into cDNA to act as the sequencing template. Using immunoSEQ multiplex PCR, the repertoire was profiled, and TCRdb retains in-frame clones only, with some absent. Found here are about 150,000 clones, roughly 50% of them singletons; the top ten hold about 4.5%. Source material: CD4+ T cells sorted from blood. The source is a human donor in good health.

V and J are TRBV15 and TRBJ1-4, with 7 bases that match TRBD1. This CDR3 has 16 amino acids. Germline-derived CDR1 and CDR2 are LNHNV and YYDKDF (reference sequence). With V trimmed by 5 bases and J by 10 bases, 16 bases remained unmatched. CDR3 nucleotides: TGTGCCACCAGCGAGGGACAGTTCTACAATGAAGGAAAACTGTTTTTT. Its translation is CATSEGQFYNEGKLFF.

CDR3 sequence reads: CSVVGLNYEQYF. The CDR3 nucleotides read TGCAGCGTTGTAGGGCTTAACTACGAGCAGTACTTC. The rearrangement uses TRBV29-1 and TRBJ2-7; D ambiguous. The CDR3 is 12 amino acids. Trimming pared 4 bases from V and 3 bases from J, leaving 10 bases between. The V gene's germline CDR1 is SQVTM and CDR2 ANQGSEA.

The chain couples TRBV9 to TRBJ2-5, with D possibly TRBD2 on 5 matching bases. Trimming removed 0 bases from V and 1 base from J, with 16 bases in between. The germline CDR1 and CDR2 sequences are SGDLS and YYNGEE. This CDR3 has 17 amino acids. For the CDR3, the DNA is TGTGCCAGCAGCGTAGCTACGCGCGGAGGATTCCAAGAGACCCAGTACTTC. Its translation: CASSVATRGGFQETQYF.

The chain combines TRBV29-1 with TRBJ2-5, with 10 positions matching TRBD2. This CDR3 contains 14 residues. Losses at the gene ends were 4 bases for V and 5 bases for J; bases not matched to a gene: 7. CDR1 is SQVTM, CDR2 ANQGSEA, per germline. For the CDR3, the DNA is TGCAGCGTTGGGCTAGCGGGAGCCCGGGAGACCCAGTACTTC. Protein product: CSVGLAGARETQYF.

This chain uses TRBV27 with TRBJ2-7; D might be TRBD2 (6 bases). This CDR3 is 14 amino acids long. Trimming took off 3 bases at V and 4 bases at J, with 13 bases between the two ends. Germline CDR1 MNHEY, CDR2 SMNVEV (reference sequence). CDR3 loop: CASSFGLGRYEQYF. The CDR3 bases are TGTGCCAGCAGTTTTGGGTTGGGGAGGTACGAGCAGTACTTC.

Comments on this clone: A junction end diverges from the germline sequence, so it may reflect a read error. The chain combines TRBV6-5 with TRBJ1-2, with TRBD1 matching 7 bases. Germline V CDR1 and CDR2: MNHEY, SVGAGI. This CDR3 comprises 13 residues. The CDR3 coding sequence is TGTGCCAGCAGGATACAGGGGAACTGTGGCTACACCTTC. It is translated as CASRIQGNCGYTF.

This chain connects TRBV2 to TRBJ2-7, with 12 bases lining up with TRBD2. Germline V gene data show CDR1 as SNHLY and CDR2 as FYNNEI. This CDR3 is 16 amino acids long. The V segment lost 11 bases and the J segment 2 bases; nucleotides outside the gene matches: 13. The CDR3: CAVPTTSGRSPYEQYF. The CDR3 coding sequence is TGTGCCGTCCCGACCACTAGCGGGAGGTCGCCCTACGAGCAGTACTTC.

The V call is TRBV10-3, the J call TRBJ2-7, with a tentative D call TRBD1 (5 bases). V was clipped by 4 bases and J by 6 bases, with 16 bases between them. Germline V CDR1 and CDR2: ENHRY, SYGVKD. This CDR3 spans 14 amino acids. This CDR3 is CAISGSDTKGEQYF. CDR3 in DNA: TGTGCCATCAGTGGATCGGACACGAAGGGCGAGCAGTACTTC.

This clone was seen more than once but under ten times. The chain uses TRBV28 and TRBJ1-2; TRBD1 aligns across 8 bases. J lost 4 bases, V lost 6 bases, and 4 bases had no gene match. The CDR3 covers 13 residues. The germline V gene has CDR1 MDHEN and CDR2 SYDVKM. The chain's CDR3 is CASRSGGGYGYTF. As DNA, the CDR3 is TGTGCCAGCAGGTCAGGGGGCGGCTATGGCTACACCTTC.

V and J are TRBV4-2 and TRBJ2-7, with 10 bases identical to TRBD2. The CDR3 totals 15 residues. V shed 0 bases, J shed 4 bases, and the junction held 3 bases outside the gene matches. Germline assignment: CDR1 LGHNA and CDR2 YNFKEQ. CDR3 residues: CASSQDPGLAYEQYF. The CDR3, as DNA: TGTGCCAGCAGCCAAGATCCGGGACTAGCGTACGAGCAGTACTTC.

This clone was observed a handful of times. This chain links TRBV6-6 with TRBJ1-1; D ambiguous. The CDR3 covers 13 residues. Germline loops: CDR1 MNHNY, CDR2 SVGAGI (reference sequence). Trimming left V 3 bases short and J 0 bases short, with 5 bases between. In DNA, the CDR3 is TGTGCCAGCAGTTATGCCTTGAACACTGAAGCTTTCTTT. Protein sequence: CASSYALNTEAFF.

This clone was seen more than once but under ten times. At one of its ends the junction is not consistent with the germline gene, which may arise from a read error. The same CDR3 can be traced to other DNA sequences in this sample. The chain joins TRBV29-1 to TRBJ2-5, with unresolved D. Per germline, CDR1 SQVTM and CDR2 ANQGSEA. CDR3 size: 10 residues. CDR3 region: CSVDHETQYF. Here the CDR3 DNA reads TGCAGCGTTGACCACGAGACCCAGTACTTC.

The chain links TRBV29-1 to TRBJ2-3; 7 bases align to TRBD2. The V and J ends lost 7 bases and 6 bases, in that order; junction bases with no gene match: 7. CDR1 and CDR2 (germline): SQVTM, ANQGSEA. The CDR3 is 12 residues long. CDR3: CSARGESDTQYF. DNA of the CDR3: TGCAGCGCTCGGGGGGAAAGTGATACGCAGTATTTT.

The gene calls are TRBV4-1 and TRBJ2-1, with 12 bases aligning to TRBD1. The CDR3 totals 15 residues. J gave up 6 bases and V 1 base, and 1 base lay outside the gene matches. Germline V gives CDR1 MGHRA, CDR2 YSYEKL. CDR3 DNA: TGCGCCAGCAGCCAAGGGGACAGGGGGCGCAATGAGCAGTTCTTC. This encodes CASSQGDRGRNEQFF.

This chain joins TRBV7-9 and TRBJ2-6; possible D gene TRBD1, 6 bases. The CDR3 length is 14 residues. Germline V gene data show CDR1 as SEHNR and CDR2 as FQNEAQ (reference sequence). Trimming stripped 8 bases from V and 1 base from J, with 9 bases between. The CDR3 region is CASGRGSGANVLTF. Written as DNA, the CDR3 is TGTGCCAGCGGCAGGGGTTCTGGGGCCAACGTCCTGACTTTC.

This clone has more than one count but fewer than ten. This rearrangement joins TRBV29-1 to TRBJ2-5; possibly TRBD1 for D (6 bases). CDR3 size: 12 residues. Germline assignment: CDR1 SQVTM and CDR2 ANQGSEA. V was cut by 7 bases and J by 4 bases, with 13 bases left in between. CDR3 in DNA: TGCAGCGCCCAACAGGGTACAGAGACCCAGTACTTC. This gives the protein CSAQQGTETQYF. Full variable domain (remainder filled in from reference TRBV29-1 and TRBJ2-5): SAVISQKPSRDICQRGTSLTIQCQVDSQVTMMFWYRQQPGQSLTLIATANQGSEATYESGFVIDKFPISRPNLTFSTLTVSNMSPEDSSIYLCSAQQGTETQYFGPGTRLLVL.

The J gene is TRBJ2-7, the V gene TRBV2, with 9 bases fitting TRBD2. The germline CDR1 and CDR2 sequences are SNHLY and FYNNEI. The CDR3 runs to 15 residues. Trimming took 8 bases from V and 3 from J; bases not matched to a gene: 11. CDR3 in DNA: TGTGCCAGCCGCACCCCCCTTAGCGGGAGCTACGAGCAGTACTTC. Amino acids: CASRTPLSGSYEQYF. Drawing the rest from reference TRBV2 and TRBJ2-7, the complete variable domain is EPEVTQTPSHQVTQMGQEVILRCVPISNHLYFYWYRQILGQKVEFLVSFYNNEISEKSEIFDDQFSVERPDGSNFTLKIRSTKLEDSAMYFCASRTPLSGSYEQYFGPGTRLTVT.